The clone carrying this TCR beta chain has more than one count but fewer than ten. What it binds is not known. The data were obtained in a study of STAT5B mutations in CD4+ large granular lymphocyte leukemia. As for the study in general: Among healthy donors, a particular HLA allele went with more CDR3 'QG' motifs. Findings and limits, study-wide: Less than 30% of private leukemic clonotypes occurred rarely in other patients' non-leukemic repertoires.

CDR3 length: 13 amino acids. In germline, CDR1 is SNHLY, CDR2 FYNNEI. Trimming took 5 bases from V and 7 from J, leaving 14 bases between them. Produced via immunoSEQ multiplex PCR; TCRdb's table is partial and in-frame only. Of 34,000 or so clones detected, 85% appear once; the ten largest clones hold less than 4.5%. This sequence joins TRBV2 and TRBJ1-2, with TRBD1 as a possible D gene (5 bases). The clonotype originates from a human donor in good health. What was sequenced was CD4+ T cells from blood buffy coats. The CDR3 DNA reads TGTGCCAGCAGTAGGGACGGTGCGATTGGCTACACCTTC. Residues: CASSRDGAIGYTF.